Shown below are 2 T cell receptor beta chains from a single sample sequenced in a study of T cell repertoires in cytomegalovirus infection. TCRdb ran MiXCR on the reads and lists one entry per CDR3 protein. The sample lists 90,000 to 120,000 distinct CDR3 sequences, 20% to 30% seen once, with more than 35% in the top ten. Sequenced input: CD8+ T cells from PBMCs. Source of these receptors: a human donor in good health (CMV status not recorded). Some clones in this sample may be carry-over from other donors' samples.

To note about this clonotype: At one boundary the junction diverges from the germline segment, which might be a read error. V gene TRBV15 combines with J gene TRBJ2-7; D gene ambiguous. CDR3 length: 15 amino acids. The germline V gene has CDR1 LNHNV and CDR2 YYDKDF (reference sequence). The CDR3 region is CATRRGEGNSYEQYF. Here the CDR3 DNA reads TGTGCCACCAGGAGAGGCGAAGGGAACTCCTACGAGCAGTACTTC.

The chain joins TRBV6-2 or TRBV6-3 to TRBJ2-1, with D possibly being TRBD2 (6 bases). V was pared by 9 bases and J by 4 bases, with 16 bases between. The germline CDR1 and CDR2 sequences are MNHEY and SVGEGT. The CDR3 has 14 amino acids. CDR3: CASGPGVSYNEQFF. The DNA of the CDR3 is TGTGCCAGTGGTCCGGGAGTGAGTTACAATGAGCAGTTCTTC.